The entry below gives a single T cell receptor beta chain sequence along with its context. This record belongs to a study of control samples from healthy donors and cancer patients. The CDR3 extends over 19 amino acids. With 6 bases clipped from V and 3 bases from J, the junction kept 16 bases outside the gene matches. Germline assignment: CDR1 SGHDT and CDR2 YYEEEE. Profiling relied on immunoSEQ multiplex PCR, and the TCRdb table lists in-frame clones only, not all of them. The profile covers more than 110,000 clones, with approximately 90% appearing a single time and roughly 8.7% taken by the ten largest.

The chain couples TRBV5-6 to TRBJ2-7, with 15 bases aligning to TRBD2. The TCR was taken from a woman aged 25 to 39 in good health. Sequenced material: blood. The CDR3 spells CASNPKWTSGRDSHYEQYF. The CDR3 region has the DNA TGTGCCAGCAACCCAAAATGGACTAGCGGGAGGGATTCCCACTACGAGCAGTACTTC.